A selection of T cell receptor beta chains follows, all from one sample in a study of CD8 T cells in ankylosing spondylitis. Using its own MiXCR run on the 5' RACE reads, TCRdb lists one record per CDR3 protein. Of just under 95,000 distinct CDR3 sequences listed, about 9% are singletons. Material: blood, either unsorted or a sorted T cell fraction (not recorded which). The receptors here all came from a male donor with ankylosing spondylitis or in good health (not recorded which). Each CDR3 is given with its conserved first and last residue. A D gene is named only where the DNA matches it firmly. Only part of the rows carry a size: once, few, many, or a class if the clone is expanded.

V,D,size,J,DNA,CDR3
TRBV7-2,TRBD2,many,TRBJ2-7,TGTGCCAGCAATCCGGTAGCGGGGCCCTACGAGCAGTACTTC,CASNPVAGPYEQYF
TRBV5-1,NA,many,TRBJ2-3,TGCGCCAGCAGCTTGGTTGGCGGCTACGGCACAGATACGCAGTATTTT,CASSLVGGYGTDTQYF
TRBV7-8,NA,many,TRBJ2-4,TGTGCCAGCAGCTTAACCAGGGTAGCCAAAAACATTCAGTACTTC,CASSLTRVAKNIQYF
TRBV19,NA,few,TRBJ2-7,TGTGCCAGTAGTATCATGGCCGGACAGTTCTCCTACGAGCAGTACTTC,CASSIMAGQFSYEQYF
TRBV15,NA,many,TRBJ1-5,TGTGCCACCGGGGAGCAGGGGTATCAGCCCCAGCATTTT,CATGEQGYQPQHF
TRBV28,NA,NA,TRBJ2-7,TGTGTCAGCACCAAACCCGGGACTGCCTCCTACGAGCAGTACTTC,CVSTKPGTASYEQYF
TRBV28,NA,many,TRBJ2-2,TGTGCCAGCAGTTTTTTCTCCGGGGAGCTGTTTTTT,CASSFFSGELFF
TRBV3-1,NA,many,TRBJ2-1,TGTGCCAGCAGCCAAGAGTTGGGCAATGAGCAGTTCTTC,CASSQELGNEQFF
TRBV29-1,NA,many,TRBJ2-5,TGCAGCGCGGGACCGCAAGAGACCCAGTACTTC,CSAGPQETQYF
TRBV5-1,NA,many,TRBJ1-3,TGCGCCAGCAGCTTGGGGGATGGCTCTGGAAACACCATATATTTT,CASSLGDGSGNTIYF
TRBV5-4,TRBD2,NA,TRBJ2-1,TGTGCCACCTCGGTTAGCGGGGGGGCTAATGAGCAGTTCTTC,CATSVSGGANEQFF
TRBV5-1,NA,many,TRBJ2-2,TGCGCCAGCAGCTTGGGCAACACCGGGGAGCTGTTTTTT,CASSLGNTGELFF
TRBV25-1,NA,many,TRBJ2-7,TGTGCCAGCAGTGATTCCGGGGCGAAGCGGGAGCAGTACTTC,CASSDSGAKREQYF
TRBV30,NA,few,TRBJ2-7,TGTGCCTGGAGTGGCCGGGACGCATATCCCTACGAGCAGTACTTC,CAWSGRDAYPYEQYF
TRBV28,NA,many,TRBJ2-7,TGTGCCAGCAGTTTACTGACAGCGATATCCACCTACGAGCAGTACTTC,CASSLLTAISTYEQYF
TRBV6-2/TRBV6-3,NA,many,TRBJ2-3,TGTGCCAGCAGTTACACCACCGGGACTCCAGCCACCACAGATACGCAGTATTTT,CASSYTTGTPATTDTQYF
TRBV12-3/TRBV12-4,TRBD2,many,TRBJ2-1,TGTGCCAGCAGTTTTAGCGGGGTGATGTCCTACAATGAGCAGTTCTTC,CASSFSGVMSYNEQFF
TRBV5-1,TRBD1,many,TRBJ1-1,TGCGCCAGCAGCCAAACCAATACAGGGGGAATGAACACTGAAGCTTTCTTT,CASSQTNTGGMNTEAFF
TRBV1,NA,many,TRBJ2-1,TGCACCAGCAGCCAAGGGTGGCAGGGGCTTCCCGACAATGAGCAGTTCTTC,CTSSQGWQGLPDNEQFF
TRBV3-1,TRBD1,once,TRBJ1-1,TGTGCCAGCAGCCAAGCTAACAGGGGTAACACTGAAGCTTTCTTT,CASSQANRGNTEAFF
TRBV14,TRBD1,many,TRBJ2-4,TGTGCCAGCAGCCAAGGCAGGGACAGGGCAAAAAACATTCAGTACTTC,CASSQGRDRAKNIQYF
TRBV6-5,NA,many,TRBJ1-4,TGTGCCAGCAGTCGCGGTGTGACGGCGAATGAAAAACTGTTTTTT,CASSRGVTANEKLFF
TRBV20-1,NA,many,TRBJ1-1,TGCAGTGCCCTCACCGGGGGCAGCGGTGAAGCTTTCTTT,CSALTGGSGEAFF
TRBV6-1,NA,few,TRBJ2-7,TGTGCCAGCAGTGAAGTGACAGGCGGACCCTACGAGCAGTACTTC,CASSEVTGGPYEQYF
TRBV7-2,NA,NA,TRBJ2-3,TGTGCCAGCAGCTTAGCGCATCCGGAAGGCGGTACGCAGTATTTT,CASSLAHPEGGTQYF
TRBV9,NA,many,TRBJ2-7,TGTGCCAGCAGCGGCCAGGGGGGTGGCTACGAGCAGTACTTC,CASSGQGGGYEQYF